What follows are 18 T cell receptor beta chains derived from one specimen sequenced in a study of T cell responses to AZD1222 COVID-19 vaccine. Measured with immunoSEQ multiplex PCR; TCRdb has only the in-frame clones, and not every one. The table shows 150,000 to 200,000 clones, with around 86% occurring only once. The sample here was peripheral blood, taken on day 0 of MenACWY control vaccination. These receptors were taken from an adult in good health.

CDR3 sequence reads: CASRDRLTEKLFF. In DNA form, the CDR3 reads TGCGCCAGCCGGGACAGGCTCACTGAAAAACTGTTTTTT. The chain joins TRBV4-1 to TRBJ1-4; 8 bases line up with TRBD1. CDR1 is MGHRA and CDR2 is YSYEKL in the germline V gene. After removal of 8 bases from V and 7 bases from J, the junction contained 6 bases not matched to a gene. CDR3 length: 13 residues.

The chain uses TRBV2 and TRBJ1-5; D is undetermined. The CDR3 loop spans 15 amino acids. Trimming pared 6 bases from V and 0 bases from J, leaving 12 bases between. Looked up from germline, CDR1 is SNHLY and CDR2 is FYNNEI. DNA of the CDR3: TGTGCCAGCAGGACTGGACCGCATAGCAATCAGCCCCAGCATTTT. This sequence encodes CASRTGPHSNQPQHF.

The chain uses TRBV10-1 and TRBJ1-6; D might be TRBD1 (6 bases). The CDR3 is 15 amino acids. Looked up from germline, CDR1 is WNHNN and CDR2 is SYGVQD (reference sequence). V dropped 7 bases and J dropped 5 bases, with 15 bases sitting between them. The CDR3, as DNA: TGCGCCAGCACTGACAGGCACTCGGATAATTCACCCCTCCACTTT. It encodes CASTDRHSDNSPLHF.

V and J are TRBV19 and TRBJ2-3; maybe TRBD1 (6 bases). The CDR3 is made up of 16 amino acids. Trimming removed 5 bases from V and 2 bases from J, with 17 bases in between. Germline CDR1 LNHDA, CDR2 SQIVND (reference sequence). The DNA for the CDR3 is TGTGCCAGTAGTCCCACACCACAGGGAATCACAGATACGCAGTATTTT. Protein product: CASSPTPQGITDTQYF.

This chain links TRBV30 with TRBJ1-6, with D unresolved. This CDR3 region has 14 residues. Germline values: CDR1 GTSNPN, CDR2 SVGIG (reference sequence). Trimming removed 8 bases at V and 7 bases at J, with 18 bases between. Here the CDR3 DNA reads TGTGCCGGGGAGGGAGGGAGACTAAATTCACCCCTCCACTTT. Its translation is CAGEGGRLNSPLHF.

The chain recombines TRBV28 with TRBJ1-3; D gene unclear. From germline, CDR1 is MDHEN and CDR2 SYDVKM. The V end lost 2 bases, the J end lost 0 bases, and 11 bases lay between the germline ends. The CDR3 is 16 amino acids. CDR3: CASSLDLAVSGNTIYF. The CDR3 nucleotides read TGTGCCAGCAGTTTAGACCTAGCAGTCTCTGGAAACACCATATATTTT.

The chain carries TRBV29-1 and TRBJ2-1; 12 nucleotides align to TRBD1. CDR1 is SQVTM, CDR2 ANQGSEA, per germline. This CDR3 is 14 amino acids long. Trimming cost V 7 bases and J 8 bases; bases outside gene matches: 9. This CDR3 is CSGRSGQGADEQFF. For the CDR3, the DNA is TGCAGCGGCAGATCGGGACAGGGGGCCGATGAGCAGTTCTTC.

This clone occurred a few times. The chain couples TRBV19 to TRBJ2-7; D not resolved. This CDR3 contains 12 residues. Germline CDR1 is LNHDA and CDR2 is SQIVND (reference sequence). Trimming pared 8 bases from V and 5 bases from J, leaving 13 bases between. The CDR3 region has the DNA TGTGCCAGTTTCAGCCCGAGCAACGAGCAGTACTTC. Translated, it gives CASFSPSNEQYF.

V and J are TRBV5-6 and TRBJ2-7; 8 nucleotides agree with TRBD2. The CDR3 extends over 17 amino acids. Germline values: CDR1 SGHDT, CDR2 YYEEEE. V shed 1 base, J shed 9 bases, and the junction held 18 bases outside the gene matches. The CDR3 coding sequence is TGTGCCAGCAGCTTGAAGGCTAGCGGGTCCATAAGGGCCTGGCAGTACTTC. It translates to CASSLKASGSIRAWQYF.

The rearrangement links TRBV30 to TRBJ1-5; TRBD1 might be the D (6 bases). This CDR3 region has 14 residues. The germline V gene encodes CDR1 GTSNPN and CDR2 SVGIG (reference sequence). V lost 2 bases and J lost 0, with 8 bases in between. CDR3 loop: CAWSQGNSNQPQHF. For the CDR3, the DNA is TGTGCCTGGAGTCAGGGGAATAGCAATCAGCCCCAGCATTTT. The full variable domain, in which reference TRBV30 and TRBJ1-5 provide the parts outside the CDR3, is SQTIHQWPATLVQPVGSPLSLECTVEGTSNPNLYWYRQAAGRGLQLLFYSVGIGQISSEVPQNLSASRPQDRQFILSSKKLLLSDSGFYLCAWSQGNSNQPQHFGDGTRLSIL.

For the CDR3, the DNA is TGTGCCACCAGCAGAGATAAGGCGGGTCAAGAGACCCAGTACTTC. It encodes CATSRDKAGQETQYF. The chain carries TRBV15 and TRBJ2-5, with D maybe TRBD2 (5 bases). This CDR3 contains 15 residues. CDR1 and CDR2 (germline): LNHNV, YYDKDF (reference sequence). V was cut by 0 bases and J by 2 bases, with 10 bases left in between.

The genes are TRBV5-4 and TRBJ1-6; a possible D gene is TRBD1 (5 bases). The CDR3 loop spans 15 amino acids. Trimming removed 0 bases at V and 10 bases at J, with 14 bases between. Germline values: CDR1 SGHNT, CDR2 YYREEE (reference sequence). This chain's CDR3 is CASSLVGREDSPLHF. The CDR3, as DNA: TGTGCCAGCAGCTTGGTTGGCAGGGAGGACTCACCCCTCCACTTT.

This chain links TRBV27 with TRBJ1-1; no definite D call. Between the trimmed V and J ends, which lost 3 bases and 0 bases, there was a span of 5 bases. Germline lookup yields CDR1 MNHEY and CDR2 SMNVEV (reference sequence). The CDR3 runs to 13 residues. CDR3 protein: CASSFKVNTEAFF. In DNA, the CDR3 is TGTGCCAGCAGTTTTAAGGTGAACACTGAAGCTTTCTTT.

The chain joins TRBV6-5 to TRBJ1-4, with 8 bases fitting TRBD1. The junction had 8 bases not matched to a gene; V was cut back by 9 bases and J by 5 bases. The CDR3 has 14 amino acids. CDR1 and CDR2 from the germline V gene are MNHEY and SVGAGI. The CDR3 region has the DNA TGTGCCAGTACCCAGGGGGCCCTAAATGAAAAACTGTTTTTT. It specifies CASTQGALNEKLFF.

J is TRBJ2-7 and V is TRBV5-6; no clear D. Germline V gene data show CDR1 as SGHDT and CDR2 as YYEEEE. V shed 2 bases and J shed 6 bases, with 21 bases lying between them. This CDR3 contains 16 residues. The CDR3: CASSFGSGNSESEQYF. Here the CDR3 DNA reads TGTGCCAGCAGCTTTGGTTCGGGCAACTCCGAGAGCGAGCAGTACTTC.

The rearrangement uses TRBV7-9 and TRBJ1-4, with a possible D match to TRBD1 (5 bases). The V gene lost 6 bases and the J gene lost 8 bases, with 16 bases spanning the gap. CDR1 and CDR2 from the germline V gene are SEHNR and FQNEAQ (reference sequence). This CDR3 is 14 amino acids long. This chain's CDR3 is CASSPVGGREKLFF. In nucleotides, the CDR3 is TGTGCCAGCAGTCCCGTCGGGGGACGAGAAAAACTGTTTTTT.

This chain joins TRBV18 and TRBJ1-1; no clear D. Germline V lookup: CDR1 KGHSH, CDR2 LQKENI. Trimming cost V 1 base and J 3 bases, with 6 bases left between them. The CDR3 is made up of 13 amino acids. CDR3: CASSPLKDTEAFF. CDR3 nucleotide sequence: TGTGCCAGCTCACCACTTAAGGACACTGAAGCTTTCTTT.

The CDR3 loop reads CASSPGEGLRQPQHF. The CDR3 nucleotides read TGTGCCAGCAGCCCAGGGGAGGGGTTAAGGCAGCCCCAGCATTTT. The chain joins TRBV9 to TRBJ1-5; possibly TRBD1 for D (6 bases). The germline V gene has CDR1 SGDLS and CDR2 YYNGEE. Trimming shortened V by 4 bases and J by 7 bases, and 18 bases separated the two germline ends. CDR3 length equals 15 residues.